Listed below are T cell receptor beta chains from one sample, sequenced in a study of CD8+CD57+ T cells in acquired aplastic anemia. TCRdb re-called the reads with MiXCR, one entry per CDR3 protein. The data show 250,000 to 300,000 distinct CDR3 sequences, approximately 56% seen once. Sequencing was carried out using sorted CD4+, CD8+, or CD8+CD57+ T cells (not recorded which) from PBMCs. These TCRs come from a human donor with severe aplastic anemia or a healthy control (not recorded which). Both conserved end residues are part of each CDR3. Size is stated for part of the rows, as once, few or many counts, or as a class when the clone is expanded.

TRBV20-1	NA	CSAPRGQEETQYF
TRBV7-3	NA	CASSLRAGGVTDTQYF
TRBV20-1	NA	CSANSGDQETQYF
TRBV29-1	few	CSIVEGYEQYF
TRBV18	many	CASSPDRNSPLHF
TRBV5-6	few	CASSGVTEETQYF
TRBV20-1	NA	CSAWTSAGASTGELFF
TRBV7-6	NA	CASSFPLGGLTNNEQFF
TRBV20-1	many	CSGTGDMNTEAFF
TRBV2	NA	CASSGQGAAYF
TRBV7-6	NA	CASSPGGGRQYEQYF
TRBV20-1	NA	CSARARGRGTEAFF
TRBV29-1	NA	CSVFTALGEQFF
TRBV24-1	NA	CATSEGGSNYGYTF
TRBV2	NA	CASSEETVRVGETQYF
TRBV5-5	once	CASSLTRDTQYF
TRBV19	NA	CASSVSGGAVYEQYF
TRBV5-4	NA	CASSLGTGNAYEQYF
TRBV2	NA	CASSLRTGRGTDTQYF
TRBV10-3	NA	CAISERDTTSGSPDTQYF
TRBV15	NA	CATSWPGLAQNNEQFF
TRBV5-1	NA	CASSLSTGVNQPQHF
TRBV12-3/TRBV12-4	NA	CASSFRGISNQPQHF
TRBV7-9	NA	CASSSPQGPYNEQFF
TRBV10-3	NA	CAISESGGLAGPYNEQFF
TRBV19	NA	CAISDEQSVYGYTF
TRBV2	NA	CASSASGVGGSPLHF
TRBV10-3	many	CSTAQYHYEQYF
TRBV20-1	few	CSARRGGEQFF
TRBV20-1	NA	CSPYGGTVRETQYF
TRBV6-4	NA	CASSPRDRAVNEQYF
TRBV28	once	CASSLPSRQGANSPLHF
TRBV20-1	NA	CSAPSNLNEQYF
TRBV7-2	NA	CASSLAGTGTSGNTIYF
TRBV29-1	NA	CSGSGSREGLYEQCF
TRBV11-2	NA	CASEGVPTEAFF
TRBV7-8	NA	CASRWDRASYEQYF
TRBV29-1	many	CSVEGGAGGHFNEQFF
TRBV20-1	NA	CSATAGLGTDTQYF
TRBV25-1	many	CASSEYGFGKAFF
TRBV12-3/TRBV12-4	NA	CASRIAWEETQYF
TRBV12-3/TRBV12-4	many	CASSALTPRSGNTIYF
TRBV7-9	NA	CASSLQGWGDEKLFF
TRBV12-3/TRBV12-4	many	CASSSLTGVTNTEAFF
TRBV12-3/TRBV12-4	NA	CASSLGLAGVLEQFF
TRBV7-3	NA	CASSLYVGPGLYYEQYF
TRBV10-2	many	CASRKGGDSRFNEQFF
TRBV19	NA	CASSILGDNQPQHF
TRBV9	NA	CATRPDRQYEQYF
TRBV5-1	NA	CASSQGVTGELFF
TRBV6-1	many	CASSAEQYYGYTF
TRBV5-1	many	CASSLNSAINYNEQFF
TRBV5-1	many	CASSHGGANEQFF